This TCR beta chain was sequenced in a study of shared clonotypes between healthy human individuals. Germline V gene lookup returns CDR1 SGDLS and CDR2 YYNGEE. CDR3 length: 14 amino acids. The V end lost 2 bases, the J end lost 1 base, and 6 bases lay between the germline ends. Comments on this clone: Other DNA sequences in the sample encode the same CDR3.

Generated by immunoSEQ multiplex PCR, the TCRdb table keeps only in-frame clones and is missing some. Found here are 1,400,000 or so clones, 98% to 99% of them singletons; the top ten hold roughly 0.36%. The specimen was naive CD4+ T cells sorted from blood. Specified subset: CD45RA+ positively selected. The chain couples TRBV9 to TRBJ2-2; possibly TRBD1 for D (6 bases). The source is a man in his thirties or forties in good health. The CDR3 protein is CASSVTGNTGELFF. DNA for the CDR3: TGTGCCAGCAGCGTGACAGGGAACACCGGGGAGCTGTTTTTT.